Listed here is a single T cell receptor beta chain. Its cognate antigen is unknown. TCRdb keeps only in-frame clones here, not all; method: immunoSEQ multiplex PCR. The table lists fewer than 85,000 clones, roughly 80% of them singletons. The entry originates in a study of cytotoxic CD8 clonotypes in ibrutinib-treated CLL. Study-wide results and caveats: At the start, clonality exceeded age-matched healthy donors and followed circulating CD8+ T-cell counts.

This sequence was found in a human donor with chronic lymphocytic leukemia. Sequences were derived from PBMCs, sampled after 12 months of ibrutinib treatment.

The DNA of the CDR3 is TGCGCCAGCAGCCAAGGGACAGGGGGTCATTCACCCCTCCACTTT. Translated: CASSQGTGGHSPLHF. The chain joins TRBV4-3 to TRBJ1-6; 10 bases fit TRBD1. The germline CDR1 and CDR2 sequences are LGHNA and YSLEER. J was trimmed by 8 bases and V by 1 base; bases with no gene match: 2. CDR3 length equals 15 residues.